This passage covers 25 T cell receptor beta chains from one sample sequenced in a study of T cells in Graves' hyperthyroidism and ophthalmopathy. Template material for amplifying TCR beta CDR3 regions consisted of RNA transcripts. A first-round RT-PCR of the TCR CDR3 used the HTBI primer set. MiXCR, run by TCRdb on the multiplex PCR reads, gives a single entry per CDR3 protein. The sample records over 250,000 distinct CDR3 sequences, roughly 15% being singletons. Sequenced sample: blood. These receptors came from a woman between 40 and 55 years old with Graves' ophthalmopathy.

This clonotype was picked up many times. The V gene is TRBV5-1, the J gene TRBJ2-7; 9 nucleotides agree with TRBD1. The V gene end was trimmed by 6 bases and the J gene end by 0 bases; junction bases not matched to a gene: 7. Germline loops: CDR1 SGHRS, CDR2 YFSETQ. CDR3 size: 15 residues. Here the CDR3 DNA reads TGCGCCAGCAACCCACAGGGGGCAGGCTCCTACGAGCAGTACTTC. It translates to CASNPQGAGSYEQYF.

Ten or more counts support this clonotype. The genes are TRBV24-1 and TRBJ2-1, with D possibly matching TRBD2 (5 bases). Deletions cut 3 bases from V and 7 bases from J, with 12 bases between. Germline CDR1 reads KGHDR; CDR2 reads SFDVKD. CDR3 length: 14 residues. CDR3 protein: CATSDPGRENEQFF. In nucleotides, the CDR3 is TGTGCCACCAGTGATCCCGGACGGGAAAATGAGCAGTTCTTC.

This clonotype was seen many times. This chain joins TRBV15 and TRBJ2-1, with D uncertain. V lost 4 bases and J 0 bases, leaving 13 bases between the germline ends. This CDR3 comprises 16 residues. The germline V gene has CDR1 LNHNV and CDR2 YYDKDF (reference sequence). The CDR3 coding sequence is TGTGCCACCAGCATTGTGTACCCTAGCTCCTACAATGAGCAGTTCTTC. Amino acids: CATSIVYPSSYNEQFF.

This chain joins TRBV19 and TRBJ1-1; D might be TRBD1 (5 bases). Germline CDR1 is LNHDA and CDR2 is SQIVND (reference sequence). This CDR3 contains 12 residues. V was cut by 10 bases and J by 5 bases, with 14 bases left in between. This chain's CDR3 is CATSTGWTEAFF. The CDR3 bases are TGTGCCACCTCTACAGGTTGGACTGAAGCTTTCTTT. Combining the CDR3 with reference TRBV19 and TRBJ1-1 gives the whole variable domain DGGITQSPKYLFRKEGQNVTLSCEQNLNHDAMYWYRQDPGQGLRLIYYSQIVNDFQKGDIAEGYSVSREKKESFPLTVTSAQKNPTAFYLCATSTGWTEAFFGQGTRLTVV.

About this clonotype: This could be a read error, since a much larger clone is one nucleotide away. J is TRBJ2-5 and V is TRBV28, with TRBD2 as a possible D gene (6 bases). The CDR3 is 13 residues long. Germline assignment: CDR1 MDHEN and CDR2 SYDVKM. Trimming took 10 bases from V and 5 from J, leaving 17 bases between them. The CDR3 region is CANALEGRETQYF. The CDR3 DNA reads TGTGCCAACGCATTGGAGGGCCGGGAGACCCAGTACTTC.

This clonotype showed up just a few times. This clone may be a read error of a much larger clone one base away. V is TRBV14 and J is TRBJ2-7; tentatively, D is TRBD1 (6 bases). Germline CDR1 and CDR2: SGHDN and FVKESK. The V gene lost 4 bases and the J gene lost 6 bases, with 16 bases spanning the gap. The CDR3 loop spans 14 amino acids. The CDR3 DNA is TGTGCCAGCAGCCGAAACAGGGTGACCGTCGAGCAGTACTTC. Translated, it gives CASSRNRVTVEQYF.

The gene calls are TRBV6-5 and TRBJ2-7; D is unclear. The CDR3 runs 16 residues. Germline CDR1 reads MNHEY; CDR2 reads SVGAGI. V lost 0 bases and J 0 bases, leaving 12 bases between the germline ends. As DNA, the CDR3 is TGTGCCAGCAGTTACTCGCTAGGGCTGCGCTCCTACGAGCAGTACTTC. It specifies CASSYSLGLRSYEQYF.

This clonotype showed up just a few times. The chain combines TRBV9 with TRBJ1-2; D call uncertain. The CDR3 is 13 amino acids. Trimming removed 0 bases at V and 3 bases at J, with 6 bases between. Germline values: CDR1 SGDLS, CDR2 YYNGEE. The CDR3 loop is CASSVAVDYGYTF. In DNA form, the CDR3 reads TGTGCCAGCAGCGTAGCCGTGGACTATGGCTACACCTTC.

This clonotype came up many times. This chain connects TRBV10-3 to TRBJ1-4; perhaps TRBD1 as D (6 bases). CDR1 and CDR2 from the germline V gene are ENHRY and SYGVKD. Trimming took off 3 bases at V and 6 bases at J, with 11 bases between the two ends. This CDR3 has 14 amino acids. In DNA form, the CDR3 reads TGTGCCATCAGTGAAGGGACACAAGATGAAAAACTGTTTTTT. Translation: CAISEGTQDEKLFF.

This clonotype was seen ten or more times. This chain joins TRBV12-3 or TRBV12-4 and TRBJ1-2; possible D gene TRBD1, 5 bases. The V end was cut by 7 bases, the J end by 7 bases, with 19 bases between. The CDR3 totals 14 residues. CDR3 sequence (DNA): TGTGCCAGCACCGCCAGCGGGGCTTCGTTTGGCTACACCTTC. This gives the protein CASTASGASFGYTF.

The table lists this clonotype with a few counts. The CDR3: CAAESAPGLAGGYTF. CDR3 in DNA: TGTGCCGCCGAAAGCGCCCCAGGTCTAGCCGGTGGCTACACCTTC. The chain carries TRBV10-3 and TRBJ1-2, with unresolved D. Germline CDR1 ENHRY, CDR2 SYGVKD. The CDR3 has 15 amino acids. V was trimmed by 11 bases and J by 7 bases, leaving 26 bases between them.

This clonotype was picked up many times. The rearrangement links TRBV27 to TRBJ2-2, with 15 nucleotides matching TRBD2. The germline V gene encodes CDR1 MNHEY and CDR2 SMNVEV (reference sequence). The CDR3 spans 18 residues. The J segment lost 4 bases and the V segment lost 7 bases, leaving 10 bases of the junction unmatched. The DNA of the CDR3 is TGTGCCAGCAAGGGACTAGCGGGAGGAACCGCCCCCACCGGGGAGCTGTTTTTT. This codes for CASKGLAGGTAPTGELFF.

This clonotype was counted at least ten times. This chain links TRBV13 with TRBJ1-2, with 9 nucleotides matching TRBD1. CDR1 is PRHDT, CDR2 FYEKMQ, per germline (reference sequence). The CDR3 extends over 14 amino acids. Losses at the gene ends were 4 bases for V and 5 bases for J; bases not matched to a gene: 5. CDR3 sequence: CASSSSGQGYGYTF. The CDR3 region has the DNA TGTGCCAGCAGCTCGTCGGGACAGGGATATGGCTACACCTTC.

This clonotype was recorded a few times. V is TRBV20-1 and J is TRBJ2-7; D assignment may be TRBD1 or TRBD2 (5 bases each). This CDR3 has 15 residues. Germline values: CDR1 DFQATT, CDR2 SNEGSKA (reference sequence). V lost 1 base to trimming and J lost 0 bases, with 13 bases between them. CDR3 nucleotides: TGCAGTGCTAGAGGCCCCACGAGGGGCTCCTACGAGCAGTACTTC. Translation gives CSARGPTRGSYEQYF.

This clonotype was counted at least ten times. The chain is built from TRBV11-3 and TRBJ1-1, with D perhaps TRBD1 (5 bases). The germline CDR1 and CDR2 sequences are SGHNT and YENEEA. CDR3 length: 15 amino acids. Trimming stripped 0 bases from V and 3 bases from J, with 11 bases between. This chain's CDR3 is CASSLDAGPDTEAFF. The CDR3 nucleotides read TGTGCCAGCAGCTTAGATGCGGGACCGGACACTGAAGCTTTCTTT.

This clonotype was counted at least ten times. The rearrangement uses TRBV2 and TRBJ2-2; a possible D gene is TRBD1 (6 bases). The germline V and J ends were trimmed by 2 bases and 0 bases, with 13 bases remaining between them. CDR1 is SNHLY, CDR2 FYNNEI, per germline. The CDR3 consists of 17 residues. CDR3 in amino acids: CASSELGQPSNTGELFF. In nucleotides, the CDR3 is TGTGCCAGCAGTGAACTTGGACAGCCTTCGAACACCGGGGAGCTGTTTTTT.

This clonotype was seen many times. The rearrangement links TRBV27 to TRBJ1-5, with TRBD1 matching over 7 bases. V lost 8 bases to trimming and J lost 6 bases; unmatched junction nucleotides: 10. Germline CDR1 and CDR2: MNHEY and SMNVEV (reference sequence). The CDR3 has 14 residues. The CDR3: CASRTGVLGQPQHF. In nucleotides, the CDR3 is TGTGCCAGCCGAACAGGGGTCTTAGGTCAGCCCCAGCATTTT.

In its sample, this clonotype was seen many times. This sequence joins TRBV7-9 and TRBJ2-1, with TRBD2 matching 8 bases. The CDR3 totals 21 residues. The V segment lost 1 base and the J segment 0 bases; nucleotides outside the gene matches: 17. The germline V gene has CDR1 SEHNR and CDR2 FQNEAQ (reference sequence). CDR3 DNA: TGTGCCAGCAGCTTAGGGGTATTGCGGGGGGCCACTTCCCCCTCCTACAATGAGCAGTTCTTC. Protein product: CASSLGVLRGATSPSYNEQFF.

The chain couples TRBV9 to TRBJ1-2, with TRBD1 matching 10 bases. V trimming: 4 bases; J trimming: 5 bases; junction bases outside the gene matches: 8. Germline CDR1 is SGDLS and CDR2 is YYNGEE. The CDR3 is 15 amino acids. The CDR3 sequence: CASSLGTGARYGYTF. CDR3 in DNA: TGTGCCAGCAGCTTAGGGACAGGGGCCCGGTATGGCTACACCTTC.

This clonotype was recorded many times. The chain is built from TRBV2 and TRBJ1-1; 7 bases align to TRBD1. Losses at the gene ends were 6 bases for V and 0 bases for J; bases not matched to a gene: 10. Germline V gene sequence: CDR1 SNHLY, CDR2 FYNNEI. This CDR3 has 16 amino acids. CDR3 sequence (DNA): TGTGCCAGCAGCTCGGAGACAGGGCCTATGAACACTGAAGCTTTCTTT. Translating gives CASSSETGPMNTEAFF.

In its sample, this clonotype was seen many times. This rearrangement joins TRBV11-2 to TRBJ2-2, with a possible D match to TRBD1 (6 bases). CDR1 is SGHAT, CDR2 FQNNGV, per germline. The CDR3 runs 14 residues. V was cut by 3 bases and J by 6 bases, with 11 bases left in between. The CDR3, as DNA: TGTGCCAGCAGCTTTATTGAGGGGGCCGGGGAGCTGTTTTTT. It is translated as CASSFIEGAGELFF. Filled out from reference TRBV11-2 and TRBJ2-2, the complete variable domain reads EAGVAQSPRYKIIEKRQSVAFWCNPISGHATLYWYQQILGQGPKLLIQFQNNGVVDDSQLPKDRFSAERLKGVDSTLKIQPAKLEDSAVYLCASSFIEGAGELFFGEGSRLTVL.

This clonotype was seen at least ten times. The CDR3 DNA reads as TGCAGCGTGGGTTCGGGAGGCGGGCTCGGCAATGAGCAGTTCTTC. Its protein product is CSVGSGGGLGNEQFF. The chain joins TRBV29-1 to TRBJ2-1; 7 nucleotides line up with TRBD2. V lost 6 bases and J lost 6; bases outside the gene matches: 14. The CDR3 contains 15 residues. The germline gives CDR1 SQVTM, CDR2 ANQGSEA.

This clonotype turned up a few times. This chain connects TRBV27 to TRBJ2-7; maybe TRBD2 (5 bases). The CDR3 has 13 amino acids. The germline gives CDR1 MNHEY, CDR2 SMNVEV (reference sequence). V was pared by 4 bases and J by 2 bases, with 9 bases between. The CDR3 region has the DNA TGTGCCAGCAGTTCGGAGGATACCTACGAGCAGTACTTC. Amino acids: CASSSEDTYEQYF.

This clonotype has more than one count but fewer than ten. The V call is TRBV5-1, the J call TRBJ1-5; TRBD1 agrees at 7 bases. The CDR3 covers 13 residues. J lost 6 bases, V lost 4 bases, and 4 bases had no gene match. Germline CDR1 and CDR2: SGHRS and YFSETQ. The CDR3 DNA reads TGCGCCAGCAGCATGAACAGGGGTCAGCCCCAGCATTTT. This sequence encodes CASSMNRGQPQHF.

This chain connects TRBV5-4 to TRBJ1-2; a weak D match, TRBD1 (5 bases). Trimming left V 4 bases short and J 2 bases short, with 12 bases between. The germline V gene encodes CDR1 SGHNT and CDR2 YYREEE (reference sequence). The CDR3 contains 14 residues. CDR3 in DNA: TGTGCCAGCAGCAGAACCCAGGGCAACTATGGCTACACCTTC. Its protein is CASSRTQGNYGYTF.